This is a list of T cell receptor beta chains from one sample in a study of CD8 T cells in ankylosing spondylitis. TCRdb re-analysed the 5' RACE reads in MiXCR, keeping a single row per CDR3 protein. The sample includes roughly 100,000 distinct CDR3 sequences, roughly 8.3% seen only once; the top ten take 9.9%. The specimen was blood, either unsorted or a sorted T cell fraction (not recorded which). The receptors derive from a male donor with ankylosing spondylitis or in good health (not recorded which). CDR3s include the opening cysteine and the closing phenylalanine or tryptophan. D genes are given only for firm matches. Size is omitted from some rows. Given values are once, few, many or a class for expanded clones.

J gene | D gene | clone size | V gene | CDR3 DNA | CDR3 protein
TRBJ2-1 | NA | NA | TRBV7-6 | TGTGCCAGCAGCTTAGCGGGCAGGGAGCCCTACAATGAGCAGTTCTTC | CASSLAGREPYNEQFF
TRBJ2-1 | TRBD1 | NA | TRBV20-1 | TGCAGTGCGCAGACAGGGGACGCAAATGAGCAGTTCTTC | CSAQTGDANEQFF
TRBJ1-3 | NA | NA | TRBV6-5 | TGTACTAGCATTGGGTCTGGAAACACCATATATTTT | CTSIGSGNTIYF
TRBJ2-1 | NA | many | TRBV12-3/TRBV12-4 | TGTGCCAGCAGGACTTCCTACAATGAGCAGTTCTTC | CASRTSYNEQFF
TRBJ1-1 | NA | many | TRBV9 | TGTGCCAGCAGCGTAGTAGGGGACACTGAAGCTTTCTTT | CASSVVGDTEAFF
TRBJ2-7 | TRBD2 | many | TRBV5-1 | TGCGCCAGCAGCTCAAGGACTAGCGGGAGCTCCTACGAGCAGTACTTC | CASSSRTSGSSYEQYF
TRBJ1-6 | TRBD1 | many | TRBV20-1 | TGCAGTGCTGGGAAGACAGGGGAGTCAAGTTCACCCCTCCACTTT | CSAGKTGESSSPLHF
TRBJ2-7 | NA | many | TRBV27 | TGTGCCAGCAGTGAGGGGTCGTCTTACGAGCAGTACTTC | CASSEGSSYEQYF
TRBJ1-4 | TRBD1 | many | TRBV5-1 | TGCGCCAGCAGCACCGGACAGGCGACAACTAATGAAAAACTGTTTTTT | CASSTGQATTNEKLFF
TRBJ2-2 | NA | many | TRBV7-3 | TGTGCCAGCAGCTTTTTTCGGGGGACGGTCAACACCGGGGAGCTGTTTTTT | CASSFFRGTVNTGELFF
TRBJ2-7 | NA | many | TRBV12-3/TRBV12-4 | TGTGCCAGCAGTCCGTGGACTACACCCGACGAGCAGTACTTC | CASSPWTTPDEQYF
TRBJ2-1 | NA | large | TRBV27 | TGTGCCAGCAGTTTAGATGTGGGGTCAATGACATACAATGAGCAGTTCTTC | CASSLDVGSMTYNEQFF
TRBJ2-3 | NA | few | TRBV7-2 | TGTGCCAGCAGCTTAGTAGGTAGTGGATACACAGATACGCAGTATTTT | CASSLVGSGYTDTQYF
TRBJ1-1 | NA | many | TRBV14 | TGTGCCAGCAGCCAAGGGGGGCCCCTCACAGGGTGGGACACTGAAGCTTTCTTT | CASSQGGPLTGWDTEAFF
TRBJ2-5 | NA | many | TRBV19 | TGTGCCACCGCGACCTCAGCGGAGACCCAGTACTTC | CATATSAETQYF
TRBJ1-2 | TRBD1 | many | TRBV12-3/TRBV12-4 | TGTGCCAGCAGTTTTACCACAGGGGGCAATGGCTACACCTTC | CASSFTTGGNGYTF
TRBJ2-1 | TRBD2 | many | TRBV5-7 | TGTGCCAGCAGCCTGGGACTAGCGGGTTTAGATCTCGAAAATGAGCAGTTCTTC | CASSLGLAGLDLENEQFF
TRBJ2-7 | TRBD2 | many | TRBV7-9 | TGTGCCAGCAGCTCGATGACTAGCGGTATTTACGAGCAGTACTTC | CASSSMTSGIYEQYF
TRBJ2-1 | NA | NA | TRBV7-3 | TGTGCCGGCAGCTTACATCTCGGACAGTACAATGAGCAGTTCTTC | CAGSLHLGQYNEQFF
TRBJ2-1 | NA | NA | TRBV7-9 | TGTGCCAGCAGCTTCTTACCCTCGACAGGCGGTGAGCAGTTCTTC | CASSFLPSTGGEQFF
TRBJ2-1 | NA | many | TRBV20-1 | TGCAGTGCTAGCCGTGTTCCCCCCGTCGAGCAGTTCTTC | CSASRVPPVEQFF
TRBJ2-4 | NA | NA | TRBV19 | TGTGCCAGTAGGCCCCAGGGTATTGTCAACATTCAGTACTTC | CASRPQGIVNIQYF
TRBJ2-7 | TRBD1 | many | TRBV6-5 | TGTGCCAGCAGTCGGACAGGGGACGAGCAGTACTTC | CASSRTGDEQYF
TRBJ1-2 | NA | many | TRBV5-1 | TGCGCCAGCAGCTTGGGGGGGCGAAACTATGGCTACACCTTC | CASSLGGRNYGYTF
TRBJ2-2 | NA | many | TRBV9 | TGTGCCAGCAGCGTAGACATCGGGGAGCTGTTTTTT | CASSVDIGELFF
TRBJ1-2 | NA | NA | TRBV4-2 | TGTGCCAGCAGCCAAGATCAGGTGGGCTATGGCTACACCTTC | CASSQDQVGYGYTF
TRBJ2-7 | NA | many | TRBV12-3/TRBV12-4 | TGTGCCAGCAGCACCTTTAAGGGGTACGAGCAGTACTTC | CASSTFKGYEQYF
TRBJ1-4 | NA | NA | TRBV18 | TGTGCCAGCTCACCGAGACAGCCCAAAAGCGAAAAACTGTTTTTT | CASSPRQPKSEKLFF
TRBJ2-1 | NA | many | TRBV12-3/TRBV12-4 | TGTGCCAGCAGTCATGGACAGCCACGGGAGCAGTTCTTC | CASSHGQPREQFF
TRBJ2-1 | NA | many | TRBV19 | TGTGCCAGTAGTATTTCGGCGGGCCTGGGGAATGAGCAGTTCTTC | CASSISAGLGNEQFF
TRBJ2-2 | NA | many | TRBV19 | TGTGCCAGTGCCCGGACAGACGCGAACACCGGGGAGCTGTTTTTT | CASARTDANTGELFF
TRBJ2-3 | NA | many | TRBV11-2 | TGTGCCAGCAGCAAACCTTTTACGGCCGCCGGGCTAGATACGCAGTATTTT | CASSKPFTAAGLDTQYF
TRBJ2-1 | TRBD1 | many | TRBV12-3/TRBV12-4 | TGTGCCAGCAGTTTAGAGGGGGCTCGGGAGCAGTTCTTC | CASSLEGAREQFF
TRBJ2-5 | NA | many | TRBV7-9 | TGTGCCAGCAGCTCCTCACACTCTCAAGAGACCCAGTACTTC | CASSSSHSQETQYF
TRBJ2-1 | NA | NA | TRBV11-2 | TGTGCCAGCAGCTTACGCGCGGAGCAGAACAATGAGCAGTTCTTC | CASSLRAEQNNEQFF
TRBJ1-1 | NA | many | TRBV7-9 | TGTGCCAGCAGCACCGGAGGGCCAGCCGAAGCTTTCTTT | CASSTGGPAEAFF
TRBJ2-7 | TRBD2 | medium-sized | TRBV5-1 | TGCGCCAGCAGCTGGACTAGCGGGCTTAGCTCCTACGAGCAGTACTTC | CASSWTSGLSSYEQYF
TRBJ2-1 | TRBD2 | few | TRBV29-1 | TGCAGCGTCGCTAAGACTAGCGGGGGGCCCTACAATGAGCAGTTCTTC | CSVAKTSGGPYNEQFF
TRBJ2-7 | NA | many | TRBV7-2 | TGTGCCAGCAGCTTAGGCCCGAGTGTGGGGGAGTACTTC | CASSLGPSVGEYF
TRBJ1-1 | NA | many | TRBV7-9 | TGTGCCAGCAGCTTCCAGACTGTCACTGAAGCTTTCTTT | CASSFQTVTEAFF
TRBJ2-5 | TRBD2 | NA | TRBV3-1 | TGTGCCAGTGGGGACCTTAGCGGGCAAGAGACCCAGTACTTC | CASGDLSGQETQYF
TRBJ1-1 | NA | few | TRBV18 | TGTGCCAGCTCACCAAGAAGTAGGGACACTGAAGCTTTCTTT | CASSPRSRDTEAFF
TRBJ1-1 | NA | many | TRBV5-1 | TGCGCCAGCAGCTTGGACCGTATGAACACTGAAGCTTTCTTT | CASSLDRMNTEAFF
TRBJ1-4 | NA | many | TRBV3-1 | TGTGCCAGCAGCCCGGACACCGCAACTAATGAAAAACTGTTTTTT | CASSPDTATNEKLFF
TRBJ1-5 | NA | many | TRBV29-1 | TGCAGCGTTGAAGAGGGGGCCGGTGGCAATCAGCCCCAGCATTTT | CSVEEGAGGNQPQHF
TRBJ2-1 | TRBD2 | few | TRBV7-2 | TGTGCCAGCAGCCCCTCGAGCGGGGGGGCCCAAAATGAGCAGTTCTTC | CASSPSSGGAQNEQFF
TRBJ2-5 | NA | few | TRBV2 | TGTGCCAGCAAGGGAGACCAAGAGACCCAGTACTTC | CASKGDQETQYF
TRBJ1-5 | NA | many | TRBV5-6 | TGTGCCAGCAGCCCACCGGGGTCTGGTAAGCCCCAGCATTTT | CASSPPGSGKPQHF
TRBJ2-1 | TRBD2 | many | TRBV7-2 | TGTGCCAGCAGCTTAAGGGCGGGAGGCCTCTACAATGAGCAGTTCTTC | CASSLRAGGLYNEQFF
TRBJ2-1 | TRBD2 | many | TRBV20-1 | TGCAGTGCTAGAGATACAGCGGGGGGCAATGAGCAGTTCTTC | CSARDTAGGNEQFF
TRBJ2-1 | NA | few | TRBV7-7 | TGTGCTAGCAGCCTTACCCGGGACGCCTACAATGAGCAGTTCTTC | CASSLTRDAYNEQFF
TRBJ2-1 | TRBD1 | many | TRBV19 | TGTGCCAGTAGTAACCGGGACAGGGATTACAATGAGCAGTTCTTC | CASSNRDRDYNEQFF
TRBJ1-1 | NA | many | TRBV6-2/TRBV6-3 | TGTGCCAGCAGAGAGACAGGAACGAACACTGAAGCTTTCTTT | CASRETGTNTEAFF
TRBJ1-2 | NA | NA | TRBV7-2 | TGTGCCAGCAGCTTCCGGCCCGGGGGGACTAACTATGGCTACACCTTC | CASSFRPGGTNYGYTF
TRBJ2-2 | NA | many | TRBV12-3/TRBV12-4 | TGTGCCAGCAGTTTAGTTGACAGGAGGGCCGGGGAGCTGTTTTTT | CASSLVDRRAGELFF